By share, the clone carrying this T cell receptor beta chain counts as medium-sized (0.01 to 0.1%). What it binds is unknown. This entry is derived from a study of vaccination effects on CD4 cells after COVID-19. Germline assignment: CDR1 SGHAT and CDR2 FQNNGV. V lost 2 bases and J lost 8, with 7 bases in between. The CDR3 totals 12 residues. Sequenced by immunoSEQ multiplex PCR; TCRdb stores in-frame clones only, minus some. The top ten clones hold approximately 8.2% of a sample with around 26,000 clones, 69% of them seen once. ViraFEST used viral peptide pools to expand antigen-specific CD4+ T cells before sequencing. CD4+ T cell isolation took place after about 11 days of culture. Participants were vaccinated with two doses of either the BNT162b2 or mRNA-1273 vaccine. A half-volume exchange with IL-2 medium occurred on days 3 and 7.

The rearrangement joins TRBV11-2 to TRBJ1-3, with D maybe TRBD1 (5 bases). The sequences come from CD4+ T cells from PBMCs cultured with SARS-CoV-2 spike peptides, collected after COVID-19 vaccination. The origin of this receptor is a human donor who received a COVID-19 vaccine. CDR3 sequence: CASSLRGDTIYF. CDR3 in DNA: TGTGCCAGCAGCTTAAGGGGTGACACCATATATTTT.